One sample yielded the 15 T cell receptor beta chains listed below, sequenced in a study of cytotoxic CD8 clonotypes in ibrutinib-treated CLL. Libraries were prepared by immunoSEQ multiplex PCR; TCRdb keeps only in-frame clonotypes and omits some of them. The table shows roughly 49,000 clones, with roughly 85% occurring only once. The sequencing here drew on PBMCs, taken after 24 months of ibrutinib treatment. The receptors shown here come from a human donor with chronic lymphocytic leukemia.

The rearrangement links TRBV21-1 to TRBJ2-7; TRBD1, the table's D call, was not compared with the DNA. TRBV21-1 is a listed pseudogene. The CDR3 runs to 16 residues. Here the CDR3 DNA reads TGTGCCAGCAGCAAAGAGGGGGTCGGCCTCTCCTACGAGCAGTACTTC. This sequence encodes CASSKEGVGLSYEQYF.

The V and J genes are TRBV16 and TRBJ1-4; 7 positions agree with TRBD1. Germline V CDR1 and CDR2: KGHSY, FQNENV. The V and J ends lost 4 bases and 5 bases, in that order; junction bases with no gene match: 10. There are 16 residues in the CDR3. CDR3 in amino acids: CASSPRVRRGNEKLFF. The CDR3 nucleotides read TGTGCCAGCAGCCCGCGCGTTCGCAGGGGGAATGAAAAACTGTTTTTT.

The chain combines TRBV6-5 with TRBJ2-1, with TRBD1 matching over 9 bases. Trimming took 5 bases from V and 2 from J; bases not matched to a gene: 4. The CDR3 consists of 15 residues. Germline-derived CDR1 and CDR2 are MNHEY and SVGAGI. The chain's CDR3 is CASSPQGAPYNEQFF. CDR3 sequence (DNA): TGTGCCAGCAGTCCACAGGGGGCCCCCTACAATGAGCAGTTCTTC.

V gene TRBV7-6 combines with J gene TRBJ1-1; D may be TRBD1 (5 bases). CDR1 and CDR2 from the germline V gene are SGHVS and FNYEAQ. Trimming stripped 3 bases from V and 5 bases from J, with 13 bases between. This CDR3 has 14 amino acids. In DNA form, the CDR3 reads TGTGCCAGCAGCTTTTCCAGGGACGGGACTGAAGCTTTCTTT. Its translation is CASSFSRDGTEAFF.

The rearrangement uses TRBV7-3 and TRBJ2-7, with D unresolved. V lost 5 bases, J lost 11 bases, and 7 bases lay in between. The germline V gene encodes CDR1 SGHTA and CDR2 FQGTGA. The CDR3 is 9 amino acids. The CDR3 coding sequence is TGTGCCAGCAGCCCCAGGAAGTACTTC. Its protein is CASSPRKYF. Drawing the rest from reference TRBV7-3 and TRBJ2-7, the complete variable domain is GAGVSQTPSNKVTEKGKYVELRCDPISGHTALYWYRQSLGQGPEFLIYFQGTGAADDSGLPNDRFFAVRPEGSVSTLKIQRTERGDSAVYLCASSPRKYFGPGTRLTVT.

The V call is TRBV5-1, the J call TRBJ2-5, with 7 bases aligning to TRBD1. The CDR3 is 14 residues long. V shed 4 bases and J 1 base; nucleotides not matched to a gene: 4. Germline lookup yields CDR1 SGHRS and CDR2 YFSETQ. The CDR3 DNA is TGCGCCAGCAGCACAGGACAGGTCCAAGAGACCCAGTACTTC. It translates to CASSTGQVQETQYF.

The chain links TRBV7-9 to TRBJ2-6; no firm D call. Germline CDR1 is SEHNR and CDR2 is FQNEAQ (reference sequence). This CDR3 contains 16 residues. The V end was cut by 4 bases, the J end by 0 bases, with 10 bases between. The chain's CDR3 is CASSSIGSSGANVLTF. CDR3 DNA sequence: TGTGCCAGCAGCTCCATCGGCAGCTCTGGGGCCAACGTCCTGACTTTC.

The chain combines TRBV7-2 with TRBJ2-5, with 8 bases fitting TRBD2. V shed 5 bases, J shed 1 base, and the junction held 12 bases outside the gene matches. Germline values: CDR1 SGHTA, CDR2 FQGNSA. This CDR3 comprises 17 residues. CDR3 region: CASSAPLLAVSQETQYF. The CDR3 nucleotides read TGTGCCAGCAGCGCCCCTCTACTAGCGGTTAGCCAAGAGACCCAGTACTTC.

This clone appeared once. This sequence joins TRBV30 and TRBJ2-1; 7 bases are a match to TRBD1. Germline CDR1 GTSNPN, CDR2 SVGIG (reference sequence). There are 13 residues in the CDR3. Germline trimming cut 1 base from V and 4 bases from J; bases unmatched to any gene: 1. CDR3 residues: CAWSGQGYNEQFF. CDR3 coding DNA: TGTGCCTGGAGTGGACAGGGTTACAATGAGCAGTTCTTC.

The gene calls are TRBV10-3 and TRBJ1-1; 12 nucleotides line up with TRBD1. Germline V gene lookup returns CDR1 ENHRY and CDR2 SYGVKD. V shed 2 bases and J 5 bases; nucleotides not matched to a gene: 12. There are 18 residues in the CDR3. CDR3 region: CAISERGGTGGAGTEAFF. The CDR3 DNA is TGTGCCATCAGTGAGCGAGGGGGGACAGGGGGCGCGGGAACTGAAGCTTTCTTT.

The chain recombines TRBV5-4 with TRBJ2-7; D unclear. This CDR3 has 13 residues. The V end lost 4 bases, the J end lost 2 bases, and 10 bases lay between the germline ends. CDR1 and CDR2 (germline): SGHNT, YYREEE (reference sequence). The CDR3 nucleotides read TGTGCCAGCAGCCCGCAGGTAACCTACGAGCAGTACTTC. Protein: CASSPQVTYEQYF.

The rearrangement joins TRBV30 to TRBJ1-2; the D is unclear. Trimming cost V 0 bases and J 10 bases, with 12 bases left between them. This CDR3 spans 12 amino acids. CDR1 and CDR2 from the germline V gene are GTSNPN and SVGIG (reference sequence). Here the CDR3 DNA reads TGTGCCTGGAGTGTAAGAGGGTCTGACTACACCTTC. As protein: CAWSVRGSDYTF.

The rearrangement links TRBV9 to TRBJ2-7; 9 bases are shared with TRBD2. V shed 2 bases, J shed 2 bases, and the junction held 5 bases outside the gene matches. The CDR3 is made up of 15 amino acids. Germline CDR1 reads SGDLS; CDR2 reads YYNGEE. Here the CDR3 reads CASSVRLADPYEQYF. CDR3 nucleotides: TGTGCCAGCAGCGTTAGACTAGCGGATCCCTACGAGCAGTACTTC.

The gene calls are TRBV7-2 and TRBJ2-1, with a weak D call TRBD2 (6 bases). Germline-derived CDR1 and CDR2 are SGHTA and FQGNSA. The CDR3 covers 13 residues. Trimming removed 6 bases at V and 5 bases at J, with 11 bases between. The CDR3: CASRPRGNNEQFF. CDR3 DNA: TGTGCCAGCAGACCCCGGGGGAACAATGAGCAGTTCTTC.

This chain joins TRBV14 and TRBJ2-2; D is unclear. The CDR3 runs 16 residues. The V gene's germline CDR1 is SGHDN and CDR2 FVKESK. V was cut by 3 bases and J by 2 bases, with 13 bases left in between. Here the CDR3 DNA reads TGTGCCAGCAGCCAGGAAATGACGAGAAACACCGGGGAGCTGTTTTTT. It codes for CASSQEMTRNTGELFF.